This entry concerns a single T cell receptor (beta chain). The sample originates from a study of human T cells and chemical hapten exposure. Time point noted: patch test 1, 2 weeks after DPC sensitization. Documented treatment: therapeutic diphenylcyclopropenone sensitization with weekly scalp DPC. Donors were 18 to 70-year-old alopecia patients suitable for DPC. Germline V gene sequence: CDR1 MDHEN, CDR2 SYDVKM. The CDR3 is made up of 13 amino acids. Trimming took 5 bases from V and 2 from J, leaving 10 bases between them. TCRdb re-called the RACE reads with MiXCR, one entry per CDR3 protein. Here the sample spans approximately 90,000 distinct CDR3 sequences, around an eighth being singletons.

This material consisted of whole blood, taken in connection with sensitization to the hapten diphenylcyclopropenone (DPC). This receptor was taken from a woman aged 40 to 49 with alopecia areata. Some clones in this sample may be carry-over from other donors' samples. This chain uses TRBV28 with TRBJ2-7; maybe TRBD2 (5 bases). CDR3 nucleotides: TGTGCCAGCAGTCAGACTACTCCCTACGAGCAGTACTTC. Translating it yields CASSQTTPYEQYF.